Listed below are T cell receptor beta chains from one sample, sequenced in a study of cytomegalovirus exposure and HLA in healthy donors. Only in-frame clones appear in the TCRdb table, and some are missing; sequencing was by immunoSEQ multiplex PCR. The data hold fewer than 250,000 clones, with roughly 80% observed a single time. The sequencing sample was made of PBMCs. The receptors derive from a man younger than 45 in good health and CMV-seronegative. Both conserved end residues are part of each CDR3. D genes are given only for firm matches. Clone size is stated in some rows and not others, as once, few, many or a class when expanded.

v_call	d_call	clone_size	j_call	cdr3_nt	cdr3_aa
TRBV6-6	TRBD1	NA	TRBJ2-2	TGTGCCAGCAGTTACGTCGGGACAGGGGACGGGGAGCTGTTTTTT	CASSYVGTGDGELFF
TRBV4-1	NA	NA	TRBJ1-4	TGCGCCAGCAGCCAAGATCCTTTCCGAACCATCAGAACTAATGAAAAACTGTTTTTT	CASSQDPFRTIRTNEKLFF
TRBV28	TRBD1	NA	TRBJ1-4	TGTGCCAGCAGCTCCTCAGGGGGCGGTAATGAAAAACTGTTTTTT	CASSSSGGGNEKLFF
TRBV9	NA	NA	TRBJ1-1	TGTGCCAGCAGCGTAGAACTCGGTAGTGGTGAAGCTTTCTTT	CASSVELGSGEAFF
TRBV2	TRBD1	NA	TRBJ2-2	TGTGCCAGCAGTGCTGGGACAGGGAGGACCGGGGAGCTGTTTTTT	CASSAGTGRTGELFF
TRBV7-8	TRBD1	once	TRBJ1-4	TGTGCCAGCAGCGGATGGGGGGCAAGACAGGGGAATGAAAAACTGTTTTTT	CASSGWGARQGNEKLFF
TRBV7-9	NA	NA	TRBJ1-3	TGTTCCAGCAGCTCCTCGGGGGGGCGCTCTGGAAACACCATATATTTT	CSSSSSGGRSGNTIYF
TRBV7-8	TRBD1	NA	TRBJ2-7	TGTGCCAGCAGCTTAGGGACAGGAACCTACGAGCAGTACTTC	CASSLGTGTYEQYF
TRBV4-3	NA	NA	TRBJ2-7	TGCGCCAGCAGCCAAGCCCACTCTTCGGGCGAGCAGTACTTC	CASSQAHSSGEQYF
TRBV2	TRBD1	NA	TRBJ1-1	TGTGCCGGCAGCGTCAGGACAGGCCCGGGCACTGAAGCTTTCTTT	CAGSVRTGPGTEAFF
TRBV7-9	NA	NA	TRBJ2-7	TGTGCCAGCAGCTTCAGGGAATACGAGCAGTACTTC	CASSFREYEQYF
TRBV11-2	TRBD2	few	TRBJ2-7	TGTGCCAGCAGCTTAGATGACGCGGGAGCCTACGAGCAGTACTTC	CASSLDDAGAYEQYF
TRBV4-3	TRBD1	NA	TRBJ2-3	TGCGCCAGCAGCCAAGGGCAGACGAGGGGGCCCACAGATACGCAGTATTTT	CASSQGQTRGPTDTQYF
TRBV6-1	NA	NA	TRBJ2-2	TGTGCCAGCAGTGAAATATCGCAGGCCGCCGGGGAGCTGTTTTTT	CASSEISQAAGELFF
TRBV9	NA	NA	TRBJ2-5	TGTGCCAGCAGCGGGGGGAGGGGGCGGGGGGACCAAGAGACCCAGTACTTC	CASSGGRGRGDQETQYF
TRBV28	NA	once	TRBJ2-5	TGTGCCAGCAGTCCGAGGACACAAGAGACCCAGTACTTC	CASSPRTQETQYF
TRBV7-9	TRBD1	NA	TRBJ1-4	TGTGCCAGCAGCGGACAGGGAGGGGCTAATGAAAAACTGTTTTTT	CASSGQGGANEKLFF
TRBV2	NA	NA	TRBJ2-7	TGTGCCAGCAGAGGCCGGACAAACTCCTACGAGCAGTACTTC	CASRGRTNSYEQYF
TRBV5-1	TRBD2	NA	TRBJ2-1	TGCGCCAGCAGCTTTGCCCCTAGCGGGGGGCCTGTGAATGAGCAGTTCTTC	CASSFAPSGGPVNEQFF
TRBV19	NA	NA	TRBJ1-2	TGTGCCAGTAGAACAGGGAAAAACTATGGCTACACCTTC	CASRTGKNYGYTF
TRBV29-1	NA	NA	TRBJ1-1	TGCAGCGTGACATGGACAGAGGGCGTGATGGGTGAAGCTTTCTTT	CSVTWTEGVMGEAFF
TRBV29-1	NA	NA	TRBJ1-1	TGCAGCGTGCTCCGGGGGGGTCCGAACACTGAAGCTTTCTTT	CSVLRGGPNTEAFF
TRBV21-1	NA	NA	TRBJ2-6	TGTGCCAGCAGTGAAGGGCAGGGAATGGTCTCTGGGGCCAACGTCCTGACTTTC	CASSEGQGMVSGANVLTF
TRBV7-3	NA	NA	TRBJ2-5	TGTGCCAGCAGCGCGGACATCCAAGAGACCCAGTACTTC	CASSADIQETQYF
TRBV5-1	NA	NA	TRBJ2-7	TGCGCCAGCAGCTTGGAAGGGGTAAGGGACGAGCAGTACTTC	CASSLEGVRDEQYF
TRBV4-1	NA	NA	TRBJ1-4	TGCGCCAGCAGCATTCAGGCGTCCAGGGTTCAGGAAAAACTGTTTTTT	CASSIQASRVQEKLFF
TRBV6-1	NA	NA	TRBJ1-2	TGTGCCAGCAGTAGACAGCAGTATGGCTACACCTTC	CASSRQQYGYTF
TRBV5-8	NA	NA	TRBJ1-1	TGTGCCAGCAGTTTCAGTGTACTGAACACTGAAGCTTTCTTT	CASSFSVLNTEAFF
TRBV7-8	NA	NA	TRBJ1-5	TGTGCCAGCAGCTTCGAGGGCGTGGAGGGCCAGCCCCAGCATTTT	CASSFEGVEGQPQHF
TRBV5-6	TRBD1	NA	TRBJ2-7	TGTGCCAGCAGCTACGGGACAGGGGGTAGCGAGCAGTACTTC	CASSYGTGGSEQYF
TRBV6-5	NA	NA	TRBJ1-6	TGTGCCAGCAGTTACTCGAGGGATTCACCCCTCCACTTT	CASSYSRDSPLHF
TRBV27	NA	NA	TRBJ2-5	TGTGCCAGCAGTTTAAAACCTCCGGCGGGGTTGTACCAAGAGACCCAGTACTTC	CASSLKPPAGLYQETQYF
TRBV2	NA	few	TRBJ2-1	TGTGCCAGCAGCCGAGGACTAGTCGAGGGGGATGAGCAGTTCTTC	CASSRGLVEGDEQFF
TRBV5-6	TRBD1	NA	TRBJ2-4	TGTGCCAGCAGCTTAGGGACAGGGCTTGGCATTCAGTACTTC	CASSLGTGLGIQYF
TRBV7-8	NA	NA	TRBJ1-1	TGTGCCAGCAGCCTATCGCAAGGAGGGAGGATTGAAGCTTTCTTT	CASSLSQGGRIEAFF
TRBV5-1	TRBD1	NA	TRBJ2-7	TGCGCCAGCAGCCCCGGAGACAGGGATTCCTACGAGCAGTACTTC	CASSPGDRDSYEQYF
TRBV11-2	TRBD1	NA	TRBJ2-7	TGTGCCAGCAGCTTCGGGACAGGGACCTACGAGCAGTACTTC	CASSFGTGTYEQYF
TRBV7-2	TRBD1	NA	TRBJ1-1	TGTGCCAGCAGCTTGGCGGACAGGGTCTCGTTAGCTTTCTTT	CASSLADRVSLAFF
TRBV5-5	NA	NA	TRBJ1-6	TGTGCCAGCAGTACATCTAGTTCCTATAATTCACCCCTCCACTTT	CASSTSSSYNSPLHF
TRBV4-1	NA	NA	TRBJ2-3	TGCGCCAGCAGCCAAGACCCCACAGGGACAGATACGCAGTATTTT	CASSQDPTGTDTQYF
TRBV6-1	NA	NA	TRBJ2-7	TGTGCCAGCAGTTGGGACACCGGCTCCTACGAGCAGTACTTC	CASSWDTGSYEQYF
TRBV27	NA	NA	TRBJ2-3	TGTGCCAGCAGTAGGGGCCACATCACAGATACGCAGTATTTT	CASSRGHITDTQYF
TRBV28	NA	NA	TRBJ1-1	TGTGCCAGCAGTTTGGACAGTAACACTGAAGCTTTCTTT	CASSLDSNTEAFF
TRBV5-1	TRBD2	NA	TRBJ2-1	TGCGCCAGCAGCTTGTTCGTGGGGGGGACCTACAATGAGCAGTTCTTC	CASSLFVGGTYNEQFF
TRBV7-2	NA	NA	TRBJ1-1	TGTGCCAGCAGCTTAGAGACAGGATACAACACTGAAGCTTTCTTT	CASSLETGYNTEAFF
TRBV19	TRBD1	NA	TRBJ1-5	TGTGCCAGTAGTCTCCACCTCGGACAGGGGAATCAGCCCCAGCATTTT	CASSLHLGQGNQPQHF
TRBV5-1	NA	NA	TRBJ1-1	TGCGCCAGCAGTTCGGGACTGGTCGAAACTGAAGCTTTCTTT	CASSSGLVETEAFF
TRBV6-1	NA	NA	TRBJ2-3	TGTGCCAGCAGTGAAGCGGCGGGGACTTGGGCAGATACGCAGTATTTT	CASSEAAGTWADTQYF
TRBV19	NA	few	TRBJ2-5	TGTGCCAGTAGTATGAGTGAGACCCAGTACTTC	CASSMSETQYF
TRBV6-5	NA	few	TRBJ2-7	TGTGCCAGCAGCCCAGGGGCGCGCTCCTACGAGCAGTACTTC	CASSPGARSYEQYF
TRBV6-1	NA	NA	TRBJ2-7	TGTGCCAGCAGTGGACAGGTGGTTGGGGAGCAGTACTTC	CASSGQVVGEQYF
TRBV15	TRBD1	NA	TRBJ2-5	TGTGCCACCAGCAGAGCCGGGACAGGGGACCAAGAGACCCAGTACTTC	CATSRAGTGDQETQYF
TRBV10-3	NA	NA	TRBJ2-7	TGTGCCATCAGTGAGGGGGCGACCTACGAGCAGTACTTC	CAISEGATYEQYF
TRBV11-2	NA	few	TRBJ2-5	TGTGCCAGCAGCTTGGACAGATCCGAAGAGACCCAGTACTTC	CASSLDRSEETQYF
TRBV11-2	TRBD1	NA	TRBJ2-7	TGTGCCAGCAGCTCCCTAGGGACAGGGATCCACGAGCAGTACTTC	CASSSLGTGIHEQYF